The T cell receptor beta chain under discussion was sequenced for a study of vaccination and CD4 T cells after COVID-19. Germline V CDR1 and CDR2: SGHTA, FQGNSA. Unmatched junction bases numbered 9, after V lost 5 bases and J lost 6 bases. CDR3 size: 15 residues. Regarding treatment: approximately nine-day PBMC culture with coronavirus spike peptide pools or control peptides (ViraFEST assay). Gathered ahead of the COVID-19 pandemic (2011-2018) were the CD4+ T cells of the unexposed donor. The Oncomine TCR Beta short-read assay was what sequenced the DNA obtained from cultured CD4+ T cells. Someone extracted genomic DNA from cultured CD4+ T cells. TCRdb reanalysed the PCR reads using MiXCR and keeps one entry per CDR3 protein. Of over 9,000 distinct CDR3 sequences listed, around a third are singletons. On this clonotype: The antigen remains undetermined.

The V and J genes are TRBV7-2 and TRBJ2-3, with 9 bases matching TRBD2. The TCR was taken from a human donor in good health. The sample was CD4+ T cells from blood, cultured in vitro. CDR3 residues: CASSAGTSPIDTQYF. The CDR3 DNA is TGTGCCAGCAGCGCAGGGACTAGCCCTATTGATACGCAGTATTTT.